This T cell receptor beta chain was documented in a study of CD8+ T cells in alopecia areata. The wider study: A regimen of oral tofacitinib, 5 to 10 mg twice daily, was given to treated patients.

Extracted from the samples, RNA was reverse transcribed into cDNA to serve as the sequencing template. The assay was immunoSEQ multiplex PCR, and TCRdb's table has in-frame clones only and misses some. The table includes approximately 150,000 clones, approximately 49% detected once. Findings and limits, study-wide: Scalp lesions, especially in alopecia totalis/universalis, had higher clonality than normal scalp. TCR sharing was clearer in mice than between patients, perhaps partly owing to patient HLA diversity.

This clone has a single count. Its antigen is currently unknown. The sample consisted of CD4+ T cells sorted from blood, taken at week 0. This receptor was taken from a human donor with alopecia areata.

CDR3 DNA sequence: TGCAGCGTTGAAAGTACAGGCTACAATGAGCAGTTCTTC. Amino acids: CSVESTGYNEQFF. The chain carries TRBV29-1 and TRBJ2-1; D might be TRBD1 (5 bases). Germline values: CDR1 SQVTM, CDR2 ANQGSEA. Between the trimmed V and J ends, which lost 2 bases and 3 bases, there was a span of 8 bases. CDR3 length equals 13 residues.